This TCR beta chain was captured by sequencing in a study of blood T cell repertoires in COVID-19. Overall study context: Sites in the United States, Italy and Spain provided acute and convalescent COVID-19 samples. PBMCs, B-cell-depleted T cells, or T cells were the source of the cDNA or gDNA that made up the material.

CDR3 length: 15 residues. V was clipped by 5 bases and J by 2 bases, with 12 bases between them. Germline CDR1 reads SGHTA; CDR2 reads FQGNSA. Per the original methods: The authors estimated nucleated cell counts from reference gene primer amplification. Assay used: immunoSEQ multiplex PCR; TCRdb lists only in-frame clones, some missing. V and J calls and clone size follow that table, whereas D and trimming were derived from the DNA. In the table there are about 260,000 clones, around four fifths of which are singletons. The chain combines TRBV7-2 with TRBJ2-2; D is ambiguous. The sequence was collected from a man in his 60s who had recovered from COVID-19. The specimen sequenced was peripheral blood. For the CDR3, the DNA is TGTGCCAGCAGCCCACAACACCTTAACACCGGGGAGCTGTTTTTT. This translates into CASSPQHLNTGELFF.